Listed here are 28 T cell receptor beta chains from one sample, sequenced in a study of blood T cell repertoires in COVID-19 (TCRdb year 2020). Libraries were made using the immunoSEQ multiplex PCR assay. TCRdb limited this immuneACCESS table to in-frame rearrangements with V and J called. A share of clones is missing; checked studies link under half to unresolved V genes, and the rest is unexplained. This sample is represented by approximately 230,000 clones; around four fifths of them were singletons. The ten largest clones represent approximately 6% of the sample. The sample consisted of peripheral blood. Receptors originate from a man older than 75 with acute or convalescent COVID-19.

CDR3 amino acids: CAWMAWGGGVTGELFF. The CDR3 coding sequence is TGTGCCTGGATGGCTTGGGGGGGAGGGGTCACCGGGGAGCTGTTTTTT. The chain has TRBV30 and TRBJ2-2; 7 bases align to TRBD2. V lost 4 bases and J lost 4; bases outside the gene matches: 12. In germline, CDR1 is GTSNPN, CDR2 SVGIG (reference sequence). The CDR3 consists of 16 residues.

J is TRBJ2-2 and V is TRBV2; D is undetermined. Germline loops: CDR1 SNHLY, CDR2 FYNNEI. Trimming cost V 6 bases and J 5 bases, with 10 bases left between them. This CDR3 is built from 13 residues. Here the CDR3 reads CASRYRVTGELFF. CDR3 DNA sequence: TGTGCCAGCAGATATCGGGTTACCGGGGAGCTGTTTTTT.

The rearrangement joins TRBV7-2 to TRBJ2-3; tentatively, D is TRBD2 (6 bases). The CDR3 spans 15 residues. V was shortened by 6 bases and J by 1 base, with 14 bases between the two germline ends. Germline loops: CDR1 SGHTA, CDR2 FQGNSA. The CDR3 is CASRTSGLRTDTQYF. The DNA for the CDR3 is TGTGCCAGCAGAACAAGCGGGCTTCGCACAGATACGCAGTATTTT.

On this clone itself: This CDR3 is also generated by other DNA sequences in the sample. This chain joins TRBV24-1 and TRBJ2-7; 8 bases map to TRBD1. The V gene end was trimmed by 3 bases and the J gene end by 4 bases; junction bases not matched to a gene: 7. CDR3 size: 15 residues. Per germline, CDR1 KGHDR and CDR2 SFDVKD. CDR3 DNA sequence: TGTGCCACCAGTGATCCGGGACAGGAGGCTTACGAGCAGTACTTC. Its protein is CATSDPGQEAYEQYF.

This chain joins TRBV30 and TRBJ2-5, with TRBD2 matching 7 bases. The CDR3 runs 14 residues. After removal of 0 bases from V and 5 bases from J, the junction contained 6 bases not matched to a gene. Germline V lookup: CDR1 GTSNPN, CDR2 SVGIG (reference sequence). For the CDR3, the DNA is TGTGCCTGGAGTGTACTAGCCGGGGGGGAGACCCAGTACTTC. Translating gives CAWSVLAGGETQYF.

The rearrangement uses TRBV6-5 and TRBJ1-5; weak D call: TRBD1 (5 bases). The V end was cut by 6 bases, the J end by 6 bases, with 15 bases between. The CDR3 extends over 14 amino acids. Germline loops: CDR1 MNHEY, CDR2 SVGAGI. DNA for the CDR3: TGTGCCAGCAGCGGGAGCAGGGCAATTCAGCCCCAGCATTTT. It encodes CASSGSRAIQPQHF.

The rearrangement uses TRBV11-3 and TRBJ2-5; 7 positions match TRBD1. The trim removed 1 base at V and 0 bases at J, leaving 2 bases unmatched. The CDR3 has 15 amino acids. The germline V gene has CDR1 SGHNT and CDR2 YENEEA. The CDR3 nucleotides are TGTGCCAGCAGCTTAGGCGGACAGGACCAAGAGACCCAGTACTTC. It yields the protein CASSLGGQDQETQYF.

This sequence joins TRBV2 and TRBJ2-1; 9 bases map to TRBD2. Germline V gene lookup returns CDR1 SNHLY and CDR2 FYNNEI. V lost 5 bases to trimming and J lost 9 bases; unmatched junction nucleotides: 5. The CDR3 contains 13 residues. The CDR3 protein is CASSPSGAGEQFF. In DNA form, the CDR3 reads TGTGCCAGCAGTCCTAGCGGGGCGGGTGAGCAGTTCTTC.

The rearrangement links TRBV27 to TRBJ1-1; D gene ambiguous. V shed 6 bases and J shed 4 bases, with 9 bases lying between them. Germline CDR1 and CDR2: MNHEY and SMNVEV (reference sequence). This CDR3 has 12 amino acids. CDR3 in amino acids: CASRRLSTEAFF. The CDR3 DNA sequence: TGTGCCAGCAGACGGTTGAGCACTGAAGCTTTCTTT.

This rearrangement joins TRBV11-2 to TRBJ2-5; D is uncertain. This CDR3 has 12 residues. The V end lost 2 bases, the J end lost 5 bases, and 6 bases lay between the germline ends. The germline V gene has CDR1 SGHAT and CDR2 FQNNGV. The CDR3 DNA sequence: TGTGCCAGCAGCTTAAGCTACGAGACCCAGTACTTC. Its protein is CASSLSYETQYF.

This clone was observed a single time. The rearrangement uses TRBV27 and TRBJ1-6; D gene uncertain. The germline V gene has CDR1 MNHEY and CDR2 SMNVEV (reference sequence). Between the trimmed V and J ends, which lost 9 bases and 8 bases, there was a span of 11 bases. The CDR3 covers 12 residues. The CDR3 reads CASPRVYSPLHF. CDR3 DNA: TGTGCCAGTCCTCGGGTGTATTCACCCCTCCACTTT.

The rearrangement uses TRBV19 and TRBJ2-7; 8 bases agree with TRBD1. V gave up 4 bases and J gave up 2 bases; unmatched junction bases: 7. This CDR3 has 15 residues. Germline lookup yields CDR1 LNHDA and CDR2 SQIVND (reference sequence). CDR3 DNA sequence: TGTGCCAGTAGTAATATGGCAGGGGGCACCTACGAGCAGTACTTC. Translated: CASSNMAGGTYEQYF. Full variable domain (remainder filled in from reference TRBV19 and TRBJ2-7): DGGITQSPKYLFRKEGQNVTLSCEQNLNHDAMYWYRQDPGQGLRLIYYSQIVNDFQKGDIAEGYSVSREKKESFPLTVTSAQKNPTAFYLCASSNMAGGTYEQYFGPGTRLTVT.

The chain is built from TRBV19 and TRBJ1-5; D unresolved. Germline values: CDR1 LNHDA, CDR2 SQIVND (reference sequence). This CDR3 is built from 14 residues. Trimming left V 4 bases short and J 3 bases short, with 10 bases between. The DNA of the CDR3 is TGTGCCAGTAGTAGCGGGAACGTCAATCAGCCCCAGCATTTT. This encodes CASSSGNVNQPQHF.

This rearrangement joins TRBV11-2 to TRBJ2-2, with D hard to call. Germline assignment: CDR1 SGHAT and CDR2 FQNNGV. V dropped 1 base and J dropped 7 bases, with 10 bases sitting between them. This CDR3 contains 14 residues. CDR3 DNA: TGTGCCAGCAGCTTAGGTAGTGTTGGCGGGGAGCTGTTTTTT. Encoded protein: CASSLGSVGGELFF. Looking up the rest from reference TRBV11-2 and TRBJ2-2 gives the full variable domain: EAGVAQSPRYKIIEKRQSVAFWCNPISGHATLYWYQQILGQGPKLLIQFQNNGVVDDSQLPKDRFSAERLKGVDSTLKIQPAKLEDSAVYLCASSLGSVGGELFFGEGSRLTVL.

This rearrangement joins TRBV19 to TRBJ1-6; TRBD1 might be the D (6 bases). Trimming pared 3 bases from V and 9 bases from J, leaving 12 bases between. Germline V gene data show CDR1 as LNHDA and CDR2 as SQIVND (reference sequence). This CDR3 contains 14 residues. DNA for the CDR3: TGTGCCAGTAGTATCGGACAGACAGGTTCACCCCTCCACTTT. It encodes CASSIGQTGSPLHF. The full variable domain, rest sourced from reference TRBV19 and TRBJ1-6, is DGGITQSPKYLFRKEGQNVTLSCEQNLNHDAMYWYRQDPGQGLRLIYYSQIVNDFQKGDIAEGYSVSREKKESFPLTVTSAQKNPTAFYLCASSIGQTGSPLHFGNGTRLTVT.

This chain joins TRBV5-6 and TRBJ2-3; 10 nucleotides match TRBD1. The CDR3 loop spans 16 amino acids. V lost 6 bases and J lost 4; bases outside the gene matches: 11. Germline V gives CDR1 SGHDT, CDR2 YYEEEE. Here the CDR3 reads CASTMTGTGAADTQYF. The DNA for the CDR3 is TGTGCCAGCACCATGACCGGGACAGGGGCTGCAGATACGCAGTATTTT.

The chain combines TRBV2 with TRBJ2-2; no definite D call. V was trimmed by 3 bases and J by 4 bases, leaving 12 bases between them. CDR3 length equals 15 residues. CDR1 is SNHLY, CDR2 FYNNEI, per germline. CDR3 amino acids: CASSDPTRTTGELFF. In nucleotides, the CDR3 is TGTGCCAGCAGTGACCCTACCCGAACCACCGGGGAGCTGTTTTTT.

The chain joins TRBV27 to TRBJ2-2, with a possible D match to TRBD2 (5 bases). V was cut by 6 bases and J by 6 bases, with 14 bases left in between. Germline assignment: CDR1 MNHEY and CDR2 SMNVEV (reference sequence). The CDR3 has 14 residues. The CDR3 sequence is CASRPTGVSGELFF. The CDR3 DNA sequence: TGTGCCAGCAGACCTACCGGGGTCTCCGGGGAGCTGTTTTTT.

The chain uses TRBV7-9 and TRBJ2-5, with 9 bases aligning to TRBD1. Germline-derived CDR1 and CDR2 are SEHNR and FQNEAQ (reference sequence). This CDR3 is built from 19 residues. V shed 1 base, J shed 5 bases, and the junction held 17 bases outside the gene matches. This chain's CDR3 is CASSLGAGTGWSSMETQYF. CDR3 coding DNA: TGTGCCAGCAGCTTAGGGGCCGGGACAGGGTGGAGTAGTATGGAGACCCAGTACTTC.

This chain connects TRBV6-5 to TRBJ1-5; 10 nucleotides line up with TRBD1. Germline lookup yields CDR1 MNHEY and CDR2 SVGAGI. Unmatched junction bases numbered 10, after V lost 7 bases and J lost 7 bases. CDR3 length equals 15 residues. CDR3 region: CASILTGGAGQPQHF. The CDR3 DNA follows: TGTGCCAGCATTCTGACAGGGGGCGCGGGACAGCCCCAGCATTTT.

The V call is TRBV27, the J call TRBJ2-7, with TRBD1 identical over 9 bases. The trim removed 2 bases at V and 6 bases at J, leaving 8 bases unmatched. The germline gives CDR1 MNHEY, CDR2 SMNVEV (reference sequence). The CDR3 runs 15 residues. The CDR3 DNA sequence: TGTGCCAGCAGTTTAGTAGGGACAGGGACCCTCGAGCAGTACTTC. Encoded protein: CASSLVGTGTLEQYF.

The chain carries TRBV5-1 and TRBJ1-2; TRBD1 aligns across 10 bases. This CDR3 is built from 15 residues. Trimming took 3 bases from V and 4 from J; bases not matched to a gene: 6. Germline assignment: CDR1 SGHRS and CDR2 YFSETQ. The CDR3 DNA is TGCGCCAGCAGCTCCTGGACAGGGGGAATCTATGGCTACACCTTC. Translated: CASSSWTGGIYGYTF.

The V call is TRBV29-1, the J call TRBJ2-5; D perhaps matches TRBD2 (5 bases). The CDR3 sequence is 16 residues long. V was clipped by 6 bases and J by 5 bases, with 25 bases between them. CDR1 SQVTM and CDR2 ANQGSEA come from the germline V gene. CDR3 bases: TGCAGCGTCTCCGACTGGGGAGCGTTTCTTTTGGAGACCCAGTACTTC. This encodes CSVSDWGAFLLETQYF. The full variable domain, completed using reference TRBV29-1 and TRBJ2-5, is SAVISQKPSRDICQRGTSLTIQCQVDSQVTMMFWYRQQPGQSLTLIATANQGSEATYESGFVIDKFPISRPNLTFSTLTVSNMSPEDSSIYLCSVSDWGAFLLETQYFGPGTRLLVL.

The chain is built from TRBV7-9 and TRBJ2-1; a possible D gene is TRBD1 (5 bases). The CDR3 is made up of 15 amino acids. With 4 bases removed from V and 12 bases from J, the gap between germline ends came to 22 bases. Per the germline V gene, CDR1 is SEHNR and CDR2 is FQNEAQ (reference sequence). DNA of the CDR3: TGTGCCAGCAGCTCATCCTACCTCCGAAATCAGGGGCAGTTCTTC. Translation: CASSSSYLRNQGQFF.

This clone was seen only a few times. V gene TRBV18 combines with J gene TRBJ2-7; D gene uncertain. Trimming took 3 bases from V and 0 from J, leaving 9 bases between them. Germline V gene sequence: CDR1 KGHSH, CDR2 LQKENI. This CDR3 is 14 amino acids long. Written as DNA, the CDR3 is TGTGCCAGCTCACCTGTGCGGAGCTCCTACGAGCAGTACTTC. Translating it yields CASSPVRSSYEQYF.

The gene calls are TRBV5-1 and TRBJ2-1; a possible D gene is TRBD2 (6 bases). CDR1 is SGHRS and CDR2 is YFSETQ in the germline V gene. The CDR3 has 15 amino acids. V dropped 0 bases and J dropped 3 bases, with 10 bases sitting between them. CDR3 region: CASSLGGAGYNEQFF. The CDR3 bases are TGCGCCAGCAGCTTGGGGGGAGCGGGCTACAATGAGCAGTTCTTC.

This clone was seen once. The chain carries TRBV5-1 and TRBJ1-4; D gene uncertain. CDR1 and CDR2 from the germline V gene are SGHRS and YFSETQ. The CDR3 extends over 15 amino acids. Deletions cut 3 bases from V and 4 bases from J, with 13 bases between. The CDR3 nucleotides read TGCGCCAGCAGCTCGGTGGCGGGGAGTAATGAAAAACTGTTTTTT. This gives the protein CASSSVAGSNEKLFF.

The chain employs TRBV19 and TRBJ1-1; D is perhaps TRBD1 (5 bases). Germline V gives CDR1 LNHDA, CDR2 SQIVND (reference sequence). The CDR3 has 14 residues. V dropped 4 bases and J dropped 4 bases, with 13 bases sitting between them. The CDR3 reads CASSTGYKGTEAFF. As DNA, the CDR3 is TGTGCCAGTAGTACAGGGTATAAGGGCACTGAAGCTTTCTTT.